This is a list of T cell receptor beta chains from one sample in a study of blood T cell repertoires in COVID-19. Sequenced by immunoSEQ multiplex PCR; TCRdb stores in-frame clones only, minus some. Of 60,000 to 65,000 clones in the sample, roughly three quarters were seen once. Sequenced sample: peripheral blood. The receptors were gathered from a human donor in a cohort sampled during active COVID-19. The CDR3 runs from the conserved cysteine through the conserved F or W. The D gene is left open where the match is weak. Rows may omit the clone size; those that give it use once, few, many or a size class.

J gene	D gene	clone size	V gene	CDR3 protein	CDR3 DNA
TRBJ2-7	.	.	TRBV5-6	CASSRRGTEKVYEQYF	TGTGCCAGCAGCCGTCGAGGCACCGAAAAAGTTTACGAGCAGTACTTC
TRBJ1-4	TRBD1	.	TRBV4-2	CASSQDPGTGGINEKLFF	TGTGCCAGCAGCCAAGATCCTGGGACAGGGGGCATTAATGAAAAACTGTTTTTT
TRBJ2-7	.	.	TRBV7-2	CASSPTASSYEQYF	TGTGCCAGCAGCCCGACAGCGAGCTCCTACGAGCAGTACTTC
TRBJ2-5	.	.	TRBV12-3/TRBV12-4	CASSQTEAQYF	TGTGCCAGCAGCCAGACCGAGGCCCAGTACTTC
TRBJ2-3	.	.	TRBV5-8	CASSLGQGGGDTQYF	TGTGCCAGCAGCTTGGGGCAAGGAGGAGGTGATACGCAGTATTTT
TRBJ2-5	.	.	TRBV21-1	CASSKLDRAVETQYF	TGTGCCAGCAGCAAACTCGACAGGGCGGTGGAGACCCAGTACTTC
TRBJ2-2	TRBD1	.	TRBV7-9	CASSLPAPGTGVTGELFF	TGTGCCAGCAGCCTCCCCGCCCCCGGGACAGGGGTTACCGGGGAGCTGTTTTTT
TRBJ2-1	TRBD2	.	TRBV9	CASSTSGTANEQFF	TGTGCCAGCAGCACAAGCGGGACCGCCAATGAGCAGTTCTTC
TRBJ2-7	TRBD1	.	TRBV10-3	CAISDGTGAYEQYF	TGTGCCATCAGTGACGGGACAGGGGCCTACGAGCAGTACTTC
TRBJ2-3	TRBD1	.	TRBV6-5	CASSYSPGQGTDTQYF	TGTGCCAGCAGTTACTCCCCGGGACAGGGGACAGATACGCAGTATTTT
TRBJ2-1	TRBD2	once	TRBV20-1	CSASGRGAAYNEQFF	TGCAGTGCTAGTGGGCGGGGGGCGGCCTACAATGAGCAGTTCTTC
TRBJ2-4	TRBD1	.	TRBV28	CASSLMGQGRKNIQYF	TGTGCCAGCAGTTTAATGGGACAGGGAAGGAAAAACATTCAGTACTTC
TRBJ2-7	TRBD1	.	TRBV10-2	CASSWGQGREQYF	TGCGCCAGCAGTTGGGGACAGGGGCGCGAGCAGTACTTC
TRBJ2-3	.	.	TRBV5-1	CASSRNYRAADTQYF	TGCGCCAGCAGCCGGAATTACAGGGCGGCAGATACGCAGTATTTT
TRBJ1-6	.	.	TRBV28	CASSLSGEHHF	TGTGCCAGCAGTTTATCGGGAGAGCACCACTTT
TRBJ2-5	TRBD1	.	TRBV9	CASSVGQGTRETQYF	TGTGCCAGCAGCGTAGGACAGGGTACCCGAGAGACCCAGTACTTC
TRBJ2-2	TRBD1	few	TRBV7-2	CASSLLGTGGTGELFF	TGTGCCAGCAGCTTACTTGGGACAGGGGGGACCGGGGAGCTGTTTTTT
TRBJ2-3	TRBD2	.	TRBV6-5	CASGGGSLTDTQYF	TGTGCCAGCGGGGGGGGGAGTCTCACAGATACGCAGTATTTT
TRBJ1-5	.	few	TRBV19	CASSIRQVKNQPQHF	TGTGCCAGTAGTATTAGACAGGTGAAAAATCAGCCCCAGCATTTT
TRBJ2-1	TRBD2	few	TRBV5-3	CARRLYLVPSLLAGGTYNEQFF	TGTGCCAGAAGACTATACCTCGTGCCCTCTCTGTTAGCGGGAGGGACCTACAATGAGCAGTTCTTC
TRBJ2-7	.	few	TRBV3-1/TRBV3-2	CASSHPAFGRLKQYF	TGTGCCAGCAGCCACCCTGCGTTTGGGAGACTCAAGCAGTACTTC
TRBJ1-4	.	.	TRBV4-1	CASSSGTGGINEKLFF	TGCGCCAGCAGCTCAGGAACCGGGGGTATTAATGAAAAACTGTTTTTT
TRBJ2-1	TRBD2	.	TRBV7-9	CASSLALGVAGGLEQFF	TGTGCCAGCAGCTTAGCACTGGGGGTAGCGGGAGGCCTTGAGCAGTTCTTC
TRBJ2-2	.	.	TRBV4-1	CASSPQDGRHTGELFF	TGCGCCAGCAGCCCCCAGGATGGGAGACACACCGGGGAGCTGTTTTTT
TRBJ2-6	TRBD1	.	TRBV19	CASSKDRNSGANVLTF	TGTGCCAGTAGTAAGGACAGGAACTCTGGGGCCAACGTCCTGACTTTC
TRBJ2-7	.	.	TRBV6-1	CASSEGTGRVEQYF	TGTGCCAGCAGTGAAGGGACAGGGAGGGTCGAGCAGTACTTC
TRBJ2-3	.	once	TRBV7-2	CASSPLGLRSPNHHDTQYF	TGTGCCAGCAGCCCTCTAGGCCTTAGATCCCCCAACCACCACGATACGCAGTATTTT
TRBJ2-7	TRBD2	.	TRBV10-2	CASSPPRTSTYEQYF	TGCGCCAGCAGTCCCCCTCGGACTAGTACCTACGAGCAGTACTTC
TRBJ2-3	.	.	TRBV5-6	CASSLKRVGDTQYF	TGTGCCAGCAGCTTAAAGCGGGTAGGAGATACGCAGTATTTT
TRBJ1-1	.	.	TRBV19	CASSLPGTPEAFF	TGTGCCAGTAGTCTTCCCGGGACACCTGAAGCTTTCTTT
TRBJ1-1	.	.	TRBV5-4	CASSFYGGNTEAFF	TGTGCCAGCAGCTTTTATGGAGGGAACACTGAAGCTTTCTTT
TRBJ2-4	.	.	TRBV10-3	CAISESGVWGRPKNIQYF	TGTGCCATCAGTGAGTCGGGGGTGTGGGGGCGGCCCAAAAACATTCAGTACTTC
TRBJ2-7	TRBD1	.	TRBV7-2	CASSLIFSGGQGGTYEQYF	TGTGCCAGCAGCTTAATCTTTAGTGGTGGACAGGGTGGGACCTACGAGCAGTACTTC
TRBJ2-5	.	.	TRBV5-4	CASSLPPLANQETQYF	TGTGCCAGCAGCCTCCCTCCCCTAGCGAACCAAGAGACCCAGTACTTC
TRBJ2-6	TRBD1	.	TRBV5-1	CASSLGRPGQLRVLTF	TGCGCCAGCAGCTTGGGCCGACCGGGACAGCTACGCGTCCTGACTTTC
TRBJ2-7	TRBD1	.	TRBV5-1	CASSLGGDSSVKYF	TGCGCCAGCAGCTTGGGAGGGGACAGCTCCGTAAAGTACTTC
TRBJ1-1	.	.	TRBV7-9	CASSPRSMNTEAFF	TGTGCCAGCAGCCCCCGAAGCATGAACACTGAAGCTTTCTTT
TRBJ2-7	.	.	TRBV27	CASSLASRGYEQYF	TGTGCCAGCAGTTTAGCAAGCAGGGGTTACGAGCAGTACTTC
TRBJ2-7	.	.	TRBV27	CASSSHSYEQYF	TGTGCCAGCAGTTCCCACTCCTACGAGCAGTACTTC
TRBJ2-1	.	.	TRBV9	CASSVATGGGLSYNEQFF	TGTGCCAGCAGCGTAGCTACTGGCGGGGGCCTCTCCTACAATGAGCAGTTCTTC